Listed here are 6 T cell receptor beta chains from one sample, sequenced in a study of post-analysis software for immune sequencing data. The study's findings and limits: Controls had lower frequencies than patients of five TRBV segments, which included TRBV5-6, TRBV5-1 and TRBV20-1.

Unique molecular identifiers were present in the TCR beta cDNA libraries. Each CDR3 protein is one row after TCRdb ran MiXCR on the PCR reads. The sample consists of under 650,000 distinct CDR3 sequences, 44% of them appearing once. Their recognized antigens are unknown. Sequenced sample: blood. Receptors were obtained from a girl under 18 with multiple sclerosis.

The chain recombines TRBV29-1 with TRBJ1-4; the D is unclear. Looked up from germline, CDR1 is SQVTM and CDR2 is ANQGSEA. The V end lost 5 bases, the J end lost 6 bases, and 10 bases lay between the germline ends. CDR3 length: 12 residues. CDR3 protein: CSVRRSDEKLFF. CDR3 DNA sequence: TGCAGCGTTAGAAGGTCGGATGAAAAACTGTTTTTT.

This sequence joins TRBV5-4 and TRBJ2-1; D perhaps matches TRBD2 (7 bases). The germline V and J ends were trimmed by 3 bases and 1 base, with 17 bases remaining between them. CDR3 length: 17 residues. CDR1 is SGHNT, CDR2 YYREEE, per germline (reference sequence). The CDR3 region is CASSSKGGLASYNEQFF. The CDR3 DNA reads as TGTGCCAGCAGCTCAAAGGGGGGGCTAGCGTCCTACAATGAGCAGTTCTTC.

This clonotype was counted between two and nine times. The rearrangement links TRBV12-3 or TRBV12-4 to TRBJ2-1; D not resolved. The CDR3 sequence is 17 residues long. The germline V and J ends were trimmed by 2 bases and 0 bases, with 14 bases remaining between them. This CDR3 is CASSLFLTPYSYNEQFF. In nucleotides, the CDR3 is TGTGCCAGCAGTTTATTCTTGACACCTTACTCCTACAATGAGCAGTTCTTC.

The rearrangement joins TRBV6-6 to TRBJ1-1; D not resolved. Trimming left V 2 bases short and J 1 base short, with 8 bases between. The CDR3 contains 14 residues. From germline, CDR1 is MNHNY and CDR2 SVGAGI (reference sequence). The CDR3 reads CASSYRIQNTEAFF. The CDR3 DNA follows: TGTGCCAGCAGTTACCGAATTCAGAACACTGAAGCTTTCTTT.

With regard to this clonotype: Sequence at one end of the junction differs from germline and may be a read error. V is TRBV19 and J is TRBJ1-1, with D possibly TRBD1 on 5 matching bases. From germline, CDR1 is LNHDA and CDR2 SQIVND (reference sequence). CDR3 length: 14 amino acids. CDR3 DNA: TGTGCCAGTAGGGTAACCGGGGCCCACACTGAAACTTTCTTT. Translating it yields CASRVTGAHTETFF.

A few counts support this clonotype. The V gene is TRBV25-1, the J gene TRBJ2-5; 8 bases match TRBD2. Trimming cost V 1 base and J 11 bases; bases outside gene matches: 15. The CDR3 has 16 amino acids. Germline V gene sequence: CDR1 MGHDK, CDR2 SYGVNS. In DNA, the CDR3 is TGTGCCAGCAGTGAATTAGGAAGCGGGAGTGTGATTGAGCAGTACTTC. This translates into CASSELGSGSVIEQYF. Full variable domain (outside the CDR3, taken from reference TRBV25-1 and TRBJ2-5): EADIYQTPRYLVIGTGKKITLECSQTMGHDKMYWYQQDPGMELHLIHYSYGVNSTEKGDLSSESTVSRIRTEHFPLTLESARPSHTSQYLCASSELGSGSVIEQYFGPGTRLLVL.